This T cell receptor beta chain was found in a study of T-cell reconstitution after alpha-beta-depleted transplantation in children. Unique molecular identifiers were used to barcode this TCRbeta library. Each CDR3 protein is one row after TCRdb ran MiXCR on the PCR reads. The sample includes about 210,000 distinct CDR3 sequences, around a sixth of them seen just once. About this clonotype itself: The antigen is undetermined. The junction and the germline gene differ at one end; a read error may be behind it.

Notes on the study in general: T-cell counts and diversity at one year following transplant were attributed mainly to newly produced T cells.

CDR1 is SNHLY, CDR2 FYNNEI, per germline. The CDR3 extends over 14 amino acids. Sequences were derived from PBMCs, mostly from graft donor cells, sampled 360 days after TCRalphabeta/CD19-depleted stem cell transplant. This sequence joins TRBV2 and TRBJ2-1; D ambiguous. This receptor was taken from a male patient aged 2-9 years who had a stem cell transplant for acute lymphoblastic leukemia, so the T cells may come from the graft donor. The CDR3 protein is CASTMESVMGERFF. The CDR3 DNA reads TGTGCCAGCACTATGGAATCTGTGATGGGTGAGCGGTTCTTC.